Below, 23 T cell receptor beta chains from the same sample are listed, as sequenced in a study of blood T cell repertoires in COVID-19. Assay used: immunoSEQ multiplex PCR; TCRdb lists only in-frame clones, some missing. Of about 120,000 clones in the sample, 85% to 90% were seen once. Material for sequencing was peripheral blood. Source of these receptors: a woman aged 45-59 years with active or convalescent COVID-19.

V is TRBV19 and J is TRBJ1-1, with D unresolved. V was cut by 3 bases and J by 4 bases, with 9 bases left in between. Germline V CDR1 and CDR2: LNHDA, SQIVND (reference sequence). The CDR3 contains 13 residues. The CDR3 here is CASSMGEGTEAFF. For the CDR3, the DNA is TGTGCCAGTAGTATGGGTGAGGGCACTGAAGCTTTCTTT.

This clone occurred once. In DNA form, the CDR3 reads TGTGCCAGCAGCTTGGAGACAGGGAACACTGAAGCTTTCTTT. This encodes CASSLETGNTEAFF. This rearrangement joins TRBV5-5 to TRBJ1-1; tentative D call: TRBD1 (6 bases). Trimming removed 0 bases from V and 1 base from J, with 7 bases in between. This CDR3 has 14 residues. Germline V gene sequence: CDR1 SGHKS, CDR2 YYEKEE (reference sequence).

This clone showed up just once. The V gene is TRBV2, the J gene TRBJ2-1; D is uncertain. Germline CDR1 reads SNHLY; CDR2 reads FYNNEI. The CDR3 sequence is 15 residues long. Between the trimmed V and J ends, which lost 8 bases and 0 bases, there was a span of 14 bases. CDR3 nucleotides: TGTGCCAGCCCGCGTAAGCCGAGCTCCTACAATGAGCAGTTCTTC. Protein product: CASPRKPSSYNEQFF.

This chain links TRBV7-3 with TRBJ2-2; tentative D call: TRBD2 (5 bases). The CDR3 is 13 amino acids. V was trimmed by 5 bases and J by 6 bases, leaving 10 bases between them. Germline assignment: CDR1 SGHTA and CDR2 FQGTGA. In nucleotides, the CDR3 is TGTGCCAGCAGCCAGGACTCGGCCGGGGAGCTGTTTTTT. Protein product: CASSQDSAGELFF.

This clone came up once. The chain uses TRBV3-1 (or the pseudogene TRBV3-2) and TRBJ1-2, with a weak D call TRBD1 (5 bases). Per the germline V gene, CDR1 is LGHDT and CDR2 is YNNKEL (reference sequence). CDR3 length equals 17 residues. V shed 2 bases and J shed 5 bases, with 21 bases lying between them. CDR3 sequence (DNA): TGTGCCAGCAGCCAATATGTATTGCAGCAGGGAGGATATGGCTACACCTTC. As protein: CASSQYVLQQGGYGYTF.

The V gene is TRBV6-2 or TRBV6-3, the J gene TRBJ2-7, with TRBD2 matching over 13 bases. V was pared by 2 bases and J by 5 bases, with 6 bases of the junction left unmatched. Per germline, CDR1 MNHEY and CDR2 SVGEGT. The CDR3 loop spans 16 amino acids. CDR3 in DNA: TGTGCCAGCAGTTACGGAGGACTAGCGGGAGAGGACGAGCAGTACTTC. As protein: CASSYGGLAGEDEQYF.

There are a few counts of this clone. The chain couples TRBV18 to TRBJ1-2, with 10 positions matching TRBD1. The CDR3 contains 15 residues. With 4 bases clipped from V and 4 bases from J, the junction kept 6 bases outside the gene matches. Per germline, CDR1 KGHSH and CDR2 LQKENI. In DNA, the CDR3 is TGTGCCAGCTCACTCCCGGGACAGGGGTCCTATGGCTACACCTTC. This gives the protein CASSLPGQGSYGYTF.

V gene TRBV29-1 combines with J gene TRBJ2-2; the D gene is possibly TRBD2 (7 bases). There are 16 residues in the CDR3. V dropped 7 bases and J dropped 1 base, with 19 bases sitting between them. Germline V lookup: CDR1 SQVTM, CDR2 ANQGSEA. DNA for the CDR3: TGCAGCGCTGGAGGGGGTCTAGCGGTGAACACCGGGGAGCTGTTTTTT. Amino acid sequence: CSAGGGLAVNTGELFF.

This chain joins TRBV7-3 and TRBJ1-1; D possibly corresponds to TRBD1 (5 bases). Looked up from germline, CDR1 is SGHTA and CDR2 is FQGTGA. Trimming shortened V by 1 base and J by 0 bases, and 18 bases separated the two germline ends. The CDR3 length is 18 residues. The CDR3 DNA reads TGTGCCAGCAGCTTAAATTTTAAGGGGCCAGTGCTGAACACTGAAGCTTTCTTT. Protein: CASSLNFKGPVLNTEAFF.

The CDR3 reads CASQAAQETQYF. CDR3 DNA: TGTGCCAGCCAGGCAGCTCAAGAGACCCAGTACTTC. The V and J genes are TRBV2 and TRBJ2-5; D not resolved. Trimming took 8 bases from V and 2 from J, leaving 9 bases between them. The CDR3 runs 12 residues. Germline CDR1 and CDR2: SNHLY and FYNNEI.

The V call is TRBV11-2, the J call TRBJ2-3; 14 bases line up with TRBD2. In germline, CDR1 is SGHAT, CDR2 FQNNGV. V lost 4 bases, J lost 7 bases, and 10 bases stayed unmatched. This CDR3 is 17 amino acids long. This chain's CDR3 is CASSWETGTSGRNTQYF. The CDR3 DNA reads TGTGCCAGCAGCTGGGAGACCGGGACTAGCGGGAGAAATACGCAGTATTTT.

This clone was recorded a few times. The DNA for the CDR3 is TGTGCCAGCAGCTTGGAAAGGGGAACCCCAGGCTACACCTTC. Encoded protein: CASSLERGTPGYTF. The V gene is TRBV5-4, the J gene TRBJ1-2; maybe TRBD1 (5 bases). Per the germline V gene, CDR1 is SGHNT and CDR2 is YYREEE (reference sequence). V gave up 0 bases and J gave up 8 bases, with 14 bases separating them. The length of the CDR3 is 14 residues.

The rearrangement uses TRBV7-2 and TRBJ2-1, with 10 bases fitting TRBD2. The CDR3 runs 16 residues. Per the germline V gene, CDR1 is SGHTA and CDR2 is FQGNSA. Trimming removed 5 bases from V and 4 bases from J; junction bases left unmatched: 8. The CDR3 reads CASSPLTSGPYNEQFF. CDR3 in DNA: TGTGCCAGCAGCCCTCTGACTAGCGGGCCGTACAATGAGCAGTTCTTC.

This chain links TRBV5-1 with TRBJ2-7; 7 bases map to TRBD2. The CDR3 covers 15 residues. Germline CDR1 SGHRS, CDR2 YFSETQ. V lost 6 bases, J lost 2 bases, and 11 bases stayed unmatched. The CDR3 loop is CASTPTGTTAYEQYF. The CDR3 nucleotides read TGCGCCAGCACCCCAACCGGGACTACCGCCTACGAGCAGTACTTC.

This sequence joins TRBV10-3 and TRBJ2-7; 9 nucleotides match TRBD2. Germline CDR1 ENHRY, CDR2 SYGVKD. The CDR3 has 14 residues. V shed 5 bases and J 3 bases; nucleotides not matched to a gene: 5. CDR3 protein: CAISIAGDSYEQYF. CDR3 bases: TGTGCCATCAGTATAGCGGGAGATAGCTACGAGCAGTACTTC.

V is TRBV4-2 and J is TRBJ2-2; 10 bases match TRBD1. CDR3 length: 16 residues. Germline V gene sequence: CDR1 LGHNA, CDR2 YNFKEQ. V trimming: 4 bases; J trimming: 6 bases; junction bases outside the gene matches: 8. CDR3 in DNA: TGTGCCAGCAGCCGGGGGGTAGGACAGGGGGCCGGGGAGCTGTTTTTT. Its protein product is CASSRGVGQGAGELFF.

This clone showed up just a few times. This chain links TRBV7-2 with TRBJ1-5, with unresolved D. Germline V gene lookup returns CDR1 SGHTA and CDR2 FQGNSA. Trimming took 4 bases from V and 6 from J, leaving 10 bases between them. The CDR3 covers 13 residues. The CDR3 sequence: CASSSPPVQPQHF. CDR3 in DNA: TGTGCCAGCAGCTCCCCTCCCGTTCAGCCCCAGCATTTT.

As to this clone: One end of the junction fails to match germline, which may point to a read error. The gene calls are TRBV24-1 and TRBJ2-5; TRBD2 agrees at 7 bases. The CDR3 length is 16 residues. CDR1 and CDR2 (germline): KGHDR, SFDVKD. The CDR3 sequence is CATSDSRGDYQKTQYF. The CDR3 DNA follows: TGTGCCACCAGTGACAGCCGTGGGGACTACCAAAAGACCCAGTACTTC.

The chain joins TRBV5-6 to TRBJ2-1, with D possibly being TRBD2 (7 bases). V lost 9 bases and J 2 bases, leaving 21 bases between the germline ends. Germline CDR1 and CDR2: SGHDT and YYEEEE. This CDR3 region has 16 residues. The CDR3 coding sequence is TGTGCCACCCACCTGGGGGGGGGCACCACCTACAATGAGCAGTTCTTC. The encoded protein is CATHLGGGTTYNEQFF.

Written as DNA, the CDR3 is TGTGCCAGCAGTTACTCTAAGGGGGACACCATATATTTT. This encodes CASSYSKGDTIYF. The chain joins TRBV6-5 to TRBJ1-3, with D possibly matching TRBD1 (6 bases). The V gene's germline CDR1 is MNHEY and CDR2 SVGAGI. The CDR3 contains 13 residues. Trimming cost V 0 bases and J 8 bases, with 8 bases left between them.

The rearrangement joins TRBV27 to TRBJ2-3; 10 bases are a match to TRBD2. CDR1 is MNHEY and CDR2 is SMNVEV in the germline V gene (reference sequence). J lost 4 bases, V lost 2 bases, and 6 bases had no gene match. The CDR3 contains 16 residues. CDR3 sequence: CASSLIGLAGADTQYF. The CDR3 coding sequence is TGTGCCAGCAGTTTAATTGGCCTAGCGGGAGCAGATACGCAGTATTTT.

With respect to this clone: Because the CDR3's place on the DNA is in doubt, the DNA is left out and the CDR3 is given as listed by TCRdb. This CDR3 reads CASSLVGRGSPPYERYF. The chain uses TRBV11-2 and TRBJ2-7; the DNA was not used to check the table's D call, TRBD1. Per the germline V gene, CDR1 is SGHAT and CDR2 is FQNNGV. The CDR3 contains 17 residues when both ends are counted.

The rearrangement links TRBV25-1 to TRBJ1-6, with TRBD1 identical over 8 bases. V lost 8 bases to trimming and J lost 7 bases; unmatched junction nucleotides: 10. Germline CDR1 and CDR2: MGHDK and SYGVNS. There are 15 residues in the CDR3. In DNA form, the CDR3 reads TGTGCCAGCGGGGGGAAGACAGGGGCCAATTCACCCCTCCACTTT. This gives the protein CASGGKTGANSPLHF.